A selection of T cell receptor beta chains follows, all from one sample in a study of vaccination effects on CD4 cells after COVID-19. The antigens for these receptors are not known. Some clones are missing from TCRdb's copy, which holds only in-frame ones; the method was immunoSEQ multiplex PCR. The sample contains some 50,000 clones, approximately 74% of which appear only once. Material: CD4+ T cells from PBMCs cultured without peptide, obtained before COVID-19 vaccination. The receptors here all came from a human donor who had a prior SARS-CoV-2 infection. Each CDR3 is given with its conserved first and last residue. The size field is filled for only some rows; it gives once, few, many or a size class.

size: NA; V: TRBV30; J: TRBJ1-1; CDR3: CAWSVPDRYEAFF
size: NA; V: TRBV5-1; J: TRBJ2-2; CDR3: CASSGQGGLHSTGELFF
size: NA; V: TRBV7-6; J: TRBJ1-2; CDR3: CASSLDPNYNYGYTF
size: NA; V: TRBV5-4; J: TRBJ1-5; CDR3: CASSIDRGNQPQHF
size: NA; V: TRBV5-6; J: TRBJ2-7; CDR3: CASSLVAGGPYEQYF
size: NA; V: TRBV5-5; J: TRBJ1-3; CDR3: CASSLDGQGGNTIYF
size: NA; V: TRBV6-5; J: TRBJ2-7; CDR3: CASTAGAGGDEQYF
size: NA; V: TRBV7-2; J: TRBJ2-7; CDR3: CASSLATGVEQYF
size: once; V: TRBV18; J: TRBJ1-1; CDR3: CASSPLGAGGRREAFF
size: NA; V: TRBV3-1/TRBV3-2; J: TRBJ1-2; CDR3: CASSPTPGSLGYGYTF
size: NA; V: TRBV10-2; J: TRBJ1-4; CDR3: CASSGPGATNEKLFF
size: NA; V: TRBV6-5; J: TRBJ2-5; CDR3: CASRETGDQETQYF
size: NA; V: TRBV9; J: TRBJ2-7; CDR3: CASSVVSSSYEQYF
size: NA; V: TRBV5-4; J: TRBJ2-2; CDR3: CASSSGTSRNTGELFF
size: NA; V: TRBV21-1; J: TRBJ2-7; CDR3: CASSKAPDGVSSYEQYF
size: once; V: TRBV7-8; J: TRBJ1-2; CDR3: CASSLAGQGVYGYTF
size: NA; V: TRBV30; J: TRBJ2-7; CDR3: CAWGDRGVYEQYF